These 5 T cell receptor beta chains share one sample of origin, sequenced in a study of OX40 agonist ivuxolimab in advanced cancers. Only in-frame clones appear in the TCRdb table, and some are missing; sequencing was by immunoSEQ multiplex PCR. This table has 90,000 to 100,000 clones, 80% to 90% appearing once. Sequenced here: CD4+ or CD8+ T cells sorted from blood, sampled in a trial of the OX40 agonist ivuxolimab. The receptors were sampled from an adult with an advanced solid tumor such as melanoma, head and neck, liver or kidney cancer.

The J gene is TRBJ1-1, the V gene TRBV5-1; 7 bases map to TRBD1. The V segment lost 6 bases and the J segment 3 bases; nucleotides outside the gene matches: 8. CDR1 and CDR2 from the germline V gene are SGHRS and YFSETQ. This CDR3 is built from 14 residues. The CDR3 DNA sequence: TGCGCCAGCACCCACCAGGGGGGTGACACTGAAGCTTTCTTT. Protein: CASTHQGGDTEAFF.

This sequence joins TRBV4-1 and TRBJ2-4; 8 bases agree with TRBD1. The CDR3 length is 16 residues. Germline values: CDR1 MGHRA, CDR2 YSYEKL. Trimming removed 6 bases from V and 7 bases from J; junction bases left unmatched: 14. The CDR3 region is CASRDPGGADMNIQYF. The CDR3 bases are TGCGCCAGCAGGGATCCAGGGGGCGCTGATATGAACATTCAGTACTTC.

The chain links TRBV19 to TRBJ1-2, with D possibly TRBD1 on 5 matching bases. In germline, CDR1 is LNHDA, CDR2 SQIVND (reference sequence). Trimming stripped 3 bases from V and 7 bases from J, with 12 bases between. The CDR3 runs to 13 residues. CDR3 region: CASSIRSRAGYTF. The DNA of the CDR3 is TGTGCCAGTAGTATCCGGTCCAGGGCTGGCTACACCTTC.

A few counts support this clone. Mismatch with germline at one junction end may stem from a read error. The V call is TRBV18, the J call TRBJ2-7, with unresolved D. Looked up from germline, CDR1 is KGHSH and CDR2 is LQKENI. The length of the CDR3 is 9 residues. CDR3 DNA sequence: TGTGCCAGCTCCCACGAGCAGTACTTC. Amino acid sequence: CASSHEQYF.

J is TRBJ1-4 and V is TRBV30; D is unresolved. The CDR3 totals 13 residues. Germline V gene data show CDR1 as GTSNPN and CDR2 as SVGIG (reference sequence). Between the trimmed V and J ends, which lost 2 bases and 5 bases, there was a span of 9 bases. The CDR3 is CAWSPTENEKLFF. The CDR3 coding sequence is TGTGCCTGGAGTCCGACGGAAAATGAAAAACTGTTTTTT.